These 25 T cell receptor beta chains were sequenced from one sample in a study of blood T cell repertoires in COVID-19. Assay: immunoSEQ multiplex PCR; the TCRdb copy retains only in-frame clones and omits some. Altogether 60,000 to 75,000 clones are present, 85% to 90% being singletons, with the ten largest covering more than 5%. Input material: peripheral blood. All receptors derive from a man in his fifties or sixties with active COVID-19.

J is TRBJ1-1 and V is TRBV11-2; D ambiguous. The CDR3 length is 14 residues. V lost 0 bases to trimming and J lost 5 bases, with 10 bases between them. CDR1 is SGHAT and CDR2 is FQNNGV in the germline V gene. The CDR3 spells CASSLDMGRTEAFF. Written as DNA, the CDR3 is TGTGCCAGCAGCTTAGATATGGGCAGGACTGAAGCTTTCTTT.

The rearrangement joins TRBV16 to TRBJ2-7; tentatively, D is TRBD1 (6 bases). This CDR3 contains 16 residues. Per the germline V gene, CDR1 is KGHSY and CDR2 is FQNENV. V dropped 2 bases and J dropped 2 bases, with 16 bases sitting between them. CDR3 DNA sequence: TGTGCCAGCAGCCAAAGTTCCACAGGGAGAACCTACGAGCAGTACTTC. The encoded protein is CASSQSSTGRTYEQYF.

The chain carries TRBV5-6 and TRBJ1-2, with 9 nucleotides matching TRBD1. J lost 8 bases, V lost 5 bases, and 7 bases had no gene match. This CDR3 spans 13 amino acids. Germline V gene sequence: CDR1 SGHDT, CDR2 YYEEEE. CDR3 sequence reads: CASRRDRDRGYTF. CDR3 nucleotides: TGTGCCAGCAGACGGGACAGGGACCGGGGCTACACCTTC.

The chain couples TRBV5-4 to TRBJ2-1; TRBD2 matches 8 bases. The V gene's germline CDR1 is SGHNT and CDR2 YYREEE (reference sequence). Germline trimming cut 4 bases from V and 5 bases from J; bases unmatched to any gene: 11. This CDR3 is 16 amino acids long. The CDR3 nucleotides are TGTGCCAGCAGCACTGGGGCGACTAGCGATAACAATGAGCAGTTCTTC. Translation: CASSTGATSDNNEQFF.

In its sample, this clone was seen once. The chain has TRBV5-6 and TRBJ2-7; D gene unclear. The CDR3 covers 13 residues. Trimming pared 0 bases from V and 3 bases from J, leaving 7 bases between. The germline V gene encodes CDR1 SGHDT and CDR2 YYEEEE. CDR3 sequence reads: CASSLGIVYEQYF. CDR3 sequence (DNA): TGTGCCAGCAGCTTGGGTATAGTCTACGAGCAGTACTTC.

Turning to this clone: The junction shows a germline mismatch at one end, possibly a read error. The V gene is TRBV7-7, the J gene TRBJ2-5; TRBD2 agrees at 7 bases. The length of the CDR3 is 16 residues. Looked up from germline, CDR1 is SSHAT and CDR2 is FNYEAQ (reference sequence). DNA of the CDR3: TGTGCTAGCAGCTTAGACCCGTATGGGAGGGGCCAGACCCAGTACTTC. This encodes CASSLDPYGRGQTQYF.

The CDR3 coding sequence is TGTGCCAGCAGTTTCGAACAGGGAGTCGTAGCAGATACGCAGTATTTT. It codes for CASSFEQGVVADTQYF. This chain connects TRBV27 to TRBJ2-3; D is perhaps TRBD1 (6 bases). The CDR3 is 16 amino acids. Deletions cut 3 bases from V and 4 bases from J, with 17 bases between. Per the germline V gene, CDR1 is MNHEY and CDR2 is SMNVEV (reference sequence).

This chain joins TRBV5-4 and TRBJ2-4; D perhaps matches TRBD1 (5 bases). The CDR3 consists of 15 residues. Trimming stripped 0 bases from V and 0 bases from J, with 7 bases between. From germline, CDR1 is SGHNT and CDR2 YYREEE (reference sequence). The CDR3 reads CASSLETEAKNIQYF. The CDR3 nucleotides are TGTGCCAGCAGCTTGGAGACAGAAGCCAAAAACATTCAGTACTTC.

The genes are TRBV11-3 and TRBJ2-1; no reliable D call. Germline V gene sequence: CDR1 SGHNT, CDR2 YENEEA. V dropped 0 bases and J dropped 6 bases, with 6 bases sitting between them. This CDR3 contains 13 residues. The DNA of the CDR3 is TGTGCCAGCAGCTTAGATCTCCCCAATGAGCAGTTCTTC. Translation gives CASSLDLPNEQFF. Complete variable domain (other parts from reference TRBV11-3 and TRBJ2-1): EAGVVQSPRYKIIEKKQPVAFWCNPISGHNTLYWYLQNLGQGPELLIRYENEEAVDDSQLPKDRFSAERLKGVDSTLKIQPAELGDSAVYLCASSLDLPNEQFFGPGTRLTVL.

This rearrangement joins TRBV4-2 to TRBJ1-3; TRBD1 is a possible D gene (5 bases). The germline V gene has CDR1 LGHNA and CDR2 YNFKEQ. V lost 4 bases and J lost 2, with 15 bases in between. There are 16 residues in the CDR3. CDR3 nucleotides: TGTGCCAGCAGCCGCACGTACGGGGGGACTGGAAACACCATATATTTT. This gives the protein CASSRTYGGTGNTIYF.

The chain carries TRBV7-2 and TRBJ2-7; 7 nucleotides align to TRBD1. This CDR3 comprises 14 residues. V lost 5 bases and J lost 6; bases outside the gene matches: 10. CDR1 and CDR2 (germline): SGHTA, FQGNSA. Here the CDR3 DNA reads TGTGCCAGCAGCCCAAGCGGACAGGTCGCCGAGCAGTACTTC. Translated: CASSPSGQVAEQYF.

The J gene is TRBJ2-1, the V gene TRBV7-8; 14 bases agree with TRBD2. CDR1 and CDR2 (germline): SGHVS, FQNEAQ. The CDR3 runs to 16 residues. V lost 0 bases to trimming and J lost 9 bases; unmatched junction nucleotides: 4. CDR3 coding DNA: TGTGCCAGCAGCTTAGCGGGACTAGCGGGAGTATTTGAGCAGTTCTTC. This gives the protein CASSLAGLAGVFEQFF.

The chain links TRBV3-1 (or the pseudogene TRBV3-2) to TRBJ2-3; 7 bases line up with TRBD1. After removal of 5 bases from V and 2 bases from J, the junction contained 7 bases not matched to a gene. The CDR3 loop spans 15 amino acids. Germline V lookup: CDR1 LGHDT, CDR2 YNNKEL (reference sequence). The CDR3 coding sequence is TGTGCCAGCAGCTTCGCCGGGACAGACACAGATACGCAGTATTTT. This encodes CASSFAGTDTDTQYF.

The chain uses TRBV27 and TRBJ2-7; 9 nucleotides match TRBD1. V lost 3 bases to trimming and J lost 5 bases; unmatched junction nucleotides: 8. The CDR3 consists of 15 residues. CDR1 is MNHEY and CDR2 is SMNVEV in the germline V gene (reference sequence). CDR3 in amino acids: CASSFQLQGAHEQYF. CDR3 in DNA: TGTGCCAGCAGTTTCCAATTACAGGGGGCCCACGAGCAGTACTTC.

The chain has TRBV4-2 and TRBJ1-1, with 7 bases lining up with TRBD1. CDR1 LGHNA and CDR2 YNFKEQ come from the germline V gene. The CDR3 spans 14 residues. With V trimmed by 0 bases and J by 4 bases, 2 bases remained unmatched. The CDR3 loop is CASSQEYRGTEAFF. CDR3 nucleotide sequence: TGTGCCAGCAGCCAAGAGTACAGGGGCACTGAAGCTTTCTTT.

The chain has TRBV9 and TRBJ2-1; 12 nucleotides agree with TRBD2. Per germline, CDR1 SGDLS and CDR2 YYNGEE. V trimming: 3 bases; J trimming: 4 bases; junction bases outside the gene matches: 5. The CDR3 runs 16 residues. DNA of the CDR3: TGTGCCAGCAGCGCGACTAGCGGGAGTTGGTACAATGAGCAGTTCTTC. Translating it yields CASSATSGSWYNEQFF.

The J gene is TRBJ1-2, the V gene TRBV6-6; D gene unclear. CDR3 size: 14 residues. Germline lookup yields CDR1 MNHNY and CDR2 SVGAGI (reference sequence). V was pared by 7 bases and J by 2 bases, with 14 bases between. The CDR3 DNA reads as TGTGCCAGCACCCGGGAAAGGGTCAACTATGGCTACACCTTC. Translation gives CASTRERVNYGYTF.

The chain carries TRBV7-9 and TRBJ2-1; a possible D gene is TRBD2 (5 bases). This CDR3 comprises 14 residues. With 5 bases removed from V and 10 bases from J, the gap between germline ends came to 18 bases. The germline gives CDR1 SEHNR, CDR2 FQNEAQ (reference sequence). The CDR3 DNA sequence: TGTGCCAGCAGCCCCAGAGGGTCCCTACGCGAGCAGTTCTTC. This sequence encodes CASSPRGSLREQFF.

J is TRBJ2-2 and V is TRBV5-1; D not certain. Germline assignment: CDR1 SGHRS and CDR2 YFSETQ. The CDR3 length is 12 residues. V was trimmed by 0 bases and J by 7 bases, leaving 4 bases between them. Here the CDR3 DNA reads TGCGCCAGCAGCTTGGCGGGCGGGGAGCTGTTTTTT. Translated, it gives CASSLAGGELFF. The full variable domain, its missing parts supplied by reference TRBV5-1 and TRBJ2-2, is KAGVTQTPRYLIKTRGQQVTLSCSPISGHRSVSWYQQTPGQGLQFLFEYFSETQRNKGNFPGRFSGRQFSNSRSEMNVSTLELGDSALYLCASSLAGGELFFGEGSRLTVL.

The chain links TRBV7-3 to TRBJ1-1, with 8 nucleotides matching TRBD1. CDR1 is SGHTA and CDR2 is FQGTGA in the germline V gene. The CDR3 has 14 amino acids. V lost 5 bases to trimming and J lost 4 bases; unmatched junction nucleotides: 6. CDR3 sequence: CASSPSGGRTEAFF. Written as DNA, the CDR3 is TGTGCCAGCAGCCCCTCAGGGGGCCGCACTGAAGCTTTCTTT.

V is TRBV9 and J is TRBJ1-1; no clear D gene. The germline V gene has CDR1 SGDLS and CDR2 YYNGEE. The CDR3 is made up of 13 amino acids. V was clipped by 0 bases and J by 4 bases, with 7 bases between them. This chain's CDR3 is CASSVDTRTEAFF. The CDR3 DNA is TGTGCCAGCAGCGTAGACACCCGCACTGAAGCTTTCTTT.

The rearrangement joins TRBV5-5 to TRBJ2-3; maybe TRBD2 (6 bases). Germline V gene lookup returns CDR1 SGHKS and CDR2 YYEKEE (reference sequence). V dropped 3 bases and J dropped 2 bases, with 7 bases sitting between them. The CDR3 has 13 residues. CDR3 nucleotide sequence: TGTGCCAGCAGCTGGGACTTCACAGATACGCAGTATTTT. Its translation is CASSWDFTDTQYF.

J is TRBJ2-3 and V is TRBV19; D is unclear. Trimming removed 5 bases at V and 4 bases at J, with 7 bases between. This CDR3 has 12 residues. From germline, CDR1 is LNHDA and CDR2 SQIVND (reference sequence). CDR3 coding DNA: TGTGCCAGTAGTCAGTTGTCAGATACGCAGTATTTT. Translation: CASSQLSDTQYF.

The rearrangement links TRBV2 to TRBJ2-1; TRBD2 agrees at 10 bases. CDR1 is SNHLY, CDR2 FYNNEI, per germline. V lost 2 bases, J lost 8 bases, and 9 bases stayed unmatched. The CDR3 consists of 16 residues. CDR3 nucleotides: TGTGCCAGCAGTGAACCCAGGACTAGCGGCGGCCATGAGCAGTTCTTC. Translated, it gives CASSEPRTSGGHEQFF.

The CDR3 loop is CASSIRLTNEKLFF. As DNA, the CDR3 is TGTGCCAGTAGTATCCGTCTGACTAATGAAAAACTGTTTTTT. This rearrangement joins TRBV19 to TRBJ1-4, with no clear D. Deletions cut 3 bases from V and 2 bases from J, with 7 bases between. The CDR3 is 14 amino acids. Germline values: CDR1 LNHDA, CDR2 SQIVND (reference sequence).